What follows are 8 T cell receptor beta chains derived from one specimen sequenced in a study of CD8 T cells in ankylosing spondylitis. TCRdb ran MiXCR on the 5' RACE reads and lists one entry per CDR3 protein. The table has a few hundred thousand distinct CDR3 sequences, more than 15% seen once. The sample taken for sequencing was blood, either unsorted or a sorted T cell fraction (not recorded which). Every receptor here comes from a male donor with ankylosing spondylitis or in good health (not recorded which).

This chain links TRBV7-9 with TRBJ2-2; 10 positions match TRBD2. The V gene's germline CDR1 is SEHNR and CDR2 FQNEAQ (reference sequence). V shed 5 bases, J shed 6 bases, and the junction held 6 bases outside the gene matches. The CDR3 covers 15 residues. CDR3 DNA: TGTGCCAGCAGCATCCTAGCGGGAGCGGCCGGGGAGCTGTTTTTT. It translates to CASSILAGAAGELFF.

The chain carries TRBV10-3 and TRBJ2-3; no firm D call. Germline lookup yields CDR1 ENHRY and CDR2 SYGVKD. There are 14 residues in the CDR3. V was shortened by 1 base and J by 0 bases, with 5 bases between the two germline ends. CDR3 DNA sequence: TGTGCCATCAGTGAGTTTGTTAGCACAGATACGCAGTATTTT. It codes for CAISEFVSTDTQYF.

This clonotype was recorded many times. The rearrangement joins TRBV13 to TRBJ2-7, with 11 bases that match TRBD2. This CDR3 has 17 amino acids. The ends lost 1 base at V and 0 bases at J; junction bases unmatched: 5. Looked up from germline, CDR1 is PRHDT and CDR2 is FYEKMQ (reference sequence). Here the CDR3 DNA reads TGTGCCAGCAGCTTAGTAGGGACTAGCGGTACCTCCTACGAGCAGTACTTC. Protein product: CASSLVGTSGTSYEQYF.

This rearrangement joins TRBV4-2 to TRBJ2-7, with TRBD2 matching over 10 bases. This CDR3 spans 15 amino acids. Germline CDR1 reads LGHNA; CDR2 reads YNFKEQ. Trimming took 3 bases from V and 2 from J; bases not matched to a gene: 4. CDR3 coding DNA: TGTGCCAGCAGCCAGGGACTAGCGTCGACCTACGAGCAGTACTTC. This gives the protein CASSQGLASTYEQYF.

The table lists this clonotype with a few counts. The V and J genes are TRBV7-2 and TRBJ2-3, with TRBD2 matching 7 bases. The CDR3 totals 13 residues. The J segment lost 2 bases and the V segment lost 10 bases, leaving 6 bases of the junction unmatched. The germline V gene encodes CDR1 SGHTA and CDR2 FQGNSA. Here the CDR3 reads CAISQRDTDTQYF. The CDR3 DNA is TGTGCCATTTCCCAGCGGGACACAGATACGCAGTATTTT. The complete variable domain, with remaining parts taken from reference TRBV7-2 and TRBJ2-3, reads GAGVSQSPSNKVTEKGKDVELRCDPISGHTALYWYRQSLGQGLEFLIYFQGNSAPDKSGLPSDRFSAERTGGSVSTLTIQRTQQEDSAVYLCAISQRDTDTQYFGPGTRLTVL.

The chain joins TRBV29-1 to TRBJ2-7; D might be TRBD1 (6 bases). V was pared by 4 bases and J by 0 bases, with 13 bases between. Looked up from germline, CDR1 is SQVTM and CDR2 is ANQGSEA. The CDR3 loop spans 14 amino acids. CDR3 DNA: TGCAGCGTTGCCGGCAGGGGACCCTCCTACGAGCAGTACTTC. Its translation is CSVAGRGPSYEQYF.

This rearrangement joins TRBV7-2 to TRBJ1-2; D is undetermined. Deletions cut 4 bases from V and 8 bases from J, with 17 bases between. This CDR3 is built from 14 residues. Looked up from germline, CDR1 is SGHTA and CDR2 is FQGNSA. The CDR3 sequence is CASSSQWVQRGYTF. The CDR3 DNA reads as TGTGCCAGCAGCTCCCAGTGGGTCCAACGGGGCTACACCTTC.

The J gene is TRBJ2-7, the V gene TRBV7-9, with unresolved D. The CDR3 is 14 residues long. Trimming removed 5 bases at V and 0 bases at J, with 11 bases between. Germline V CDR1 and CDR2: SEHNR, FQNEAQ (reference sequence). The CDR3 nucleotides read TGTGCCAGCAGCGGCCGGACGGGCTCCTACGAGCAGTACTTC. The encoded protein is CASSGRTGSYEQYF.